This T cell receptor beta chain came from a study of T cell responses to AZD1222 COVID-19 vaccine (dated by TCRdb to the early 2020s). Study-level background: A total of more than 230 trial participants underwent TCR sequencing, of whom 207 had received two doses of AZD1222 and 26 had received two doses of the MenACWY control vaccine. Enrollment into the trials was organized by age into subgroups of 18-55, 56-69 and 70-plus years, and those subgroups contained 148, 28 and 57 TCR-sequenced participants, respectively. General study outcomes and caveats: Conclusions about previously exposed vaccinees are limited, since just 6 or 7 AZD1222 recipients were seropositive for SARS-CoV-2 at baseline. Participants were mostly white British and included more females than males, and it was suggested by the authors that clonal diversity may have been underestimated. Reportedly, close to half of the unique spike-specific TCRs recognized epitopes lying outside the regions that are mutated in the B.1.351 and B.1.1.7 variants. The whole spike protein was spanned by vaccine-associated CD4 TCRs, and dominant responses were seen in regions 160-218 and 743-854. Because no day 14 peak-response samples were available, repertoires were characterized only after the peak T cell response. The 56-69-year group was small, and its depth increase did not reach significance, likely because of low power. A significant rise in spike-specific TCR breadth and depth was observed after two AZD1222 doses relative to day 0 and relative to MenACWY recipients.

The CDR3 regions of human TCRbeta chains were analyzed by immunosequencing. Regarding the original processing steps: Repertoire TCRs were matched against a reference library of SARS-CoV-2-specific TCRs generated with the MIRA antigen-specificity platform. Breadth meant the fraction of unique TCRs that were SARS-CoV-2-associated, whereas depth meant the fraction of total T cells that were SARS-CoV-2-associated. Using the MIRA data, each spike-specific TCR was assigned both to the spike region to which the TCR was reactive and to a CD4 or CD8 class. Log10-transformed breadth and depth values were compared by one-way ANOVA with Sidak's multiple comparisons tests. Not all clones reach the TCRdb copy of this immuneACCESS table, which keeps in-frame sequences only. Checked studies attribute under half of the gap to unresolved V genes and leave the rest unexplained. The D gene and trimming were derived from the DNA, and the V and J assignments and clone size from that table. A total of nearly 200,000 clones appear in this sample, about 93% of them only once. The biggest ten clones account for less than 1.2% of the sample.

According to the study, the label for this sample's time point signals: about 28 days (+/-7) after the second vaccine dose. AZD1222 recipients with second doses at about 4 weeks or about 12 weeks were pooled, because spike-specific TCR depth and breadth did not differ between schedules. Vaccinee samples came from UK trials COV001 and COV002, including a single-blind randomized controlled phase 2/3 trial of AZD1222 (ChAdOx1 nCoV-19) in healthy adults. For TCRbeta chain sequencing, PBMC samples from trial participants were taken at day 0 and at day 28 after the second dose. For this clone: Its specific antigen is unknown. Per-base qualities were not stored, and no clone one base away is much larger.

CDR1 and CDR2 are read off the germline V gene as MNHNS and SASEGT. V is shortened by 1 base, J by 4 bases, and the region joining them spans 8 bases. The CDR3, from cysteine to phenylalanine, totals 14 residues. Only the CDR3 DNA stays, 42 bases, in frame from base 1. The TCR comes from an adult who received the AZD1222 COVID-19 vaccine. The sequencing used peripheral blood, collected 28 days after the second AZD1222 dose. The chain joins TRBV6-1 to TRBJ1-5, with TRBD1 perhaps the D gene, on 5 matching bases. The CDR3 loop reads CASSEGQFNQPQHF. The DNA sequence is as follows: TGTGCCAGCAGTGAAGGACAGTTTAATCAGCCCCAGCATTTT.